The rows below give T cell receptor beta chains drawn from one sample of a study of T cells in Graves' hyperthyroidism and ophthalmopathy. TCRdb reanalysed the multiplex PCR reads using MiXCR and keeps one entry per CDR3 protein. The sample has some 490,000 distinct CDR3 sequences; 22% are singletons. The sample comprised blood. The receptor set was obtained from a woman in her 70s with Graves' ophthalmopathy. The CDR3 runs from the conserved cysteine through the conserved F or W. D genes are given only for firm matches. Size is omitted from some rows. Given values are once, few, many or a class for expanded clones.

>.|TRBJ2-2|TRBV28|many
CASSWSLGGELFF
TGTGCCAGCAGTTGGTCCCTCGGGGGGGAGCTGTTTTTT
>.|TRBJ2-2|TRBV20-1|.
CSAQDTGELFF
TGCAGTGCCCAAGACACCGGGGAGCTGTTTTTT
>.|TRBJ1-2|TRBV20-1|few
CSAREDGQGHPNYGYTF
TGCAGTGCTAGAGAAGATGGGCAGGGTCATCCTAACTATGGCTACACCTTC
>.|TRBJ1-1|TRBV11-2|.
CASSTQGVNTEAFF
TGTGCCAGCAGCACACAGGGCGTGAACACTGAAGCTTTCTTT
>.|TRBJ1-5|TRBV27|.
CASSHPLQPRHF
TGTGCCAGCAGTCACCCCCTTCAGCCCCGGCATTTT
>.|TRBJ1-4|TRBV10-1|.
CASPGGSRIEKLFF
TGCGCCAGCCCGGGTGGGAGCAGGATTGAAAAACTGTTTTTT
>TRBD1|TRBJ1-1|TRBV6-2/TRBV6-3|many
CASSKTGEGAEAFF
TGTGCCAGCAGTAAGACAGGGGAAGGCGCTGAAGCTTTCTTT
>.|TRBJ2-1|TRBV7-3|.
CASSSLPRAYNEQFF
TGTGCCAGCAGCTCCCTACCCCGGGCCTACAATGAGCAGTTCTTC
>TRBD1|TRBJ2-1|TRBV5-1|.
CASSPRGRGLDEQFF
TGCGCCAGCAGCCCGAGGGGCAGGGGGCTTGATGAGCAGTTCTTC
>.|TRBJ1-3|TRBV7-9|.
CASSKPRADFSGNTIYF
TGTGCCAGCAGCAAACCCCGGGCTGACTTCTCTGGAAACACCATATATTTT
>.|TRBJ2-2|TRBV7-3|few
CASSLQLNTGELFF
TGTGCCAGCAGCTTACAACTCAACACCGGGGAGCTGTTTTTT
>.|TRBJ1-2|TRBV5-5|.
CASSFLEYGYTF
TGTGCCAGCAGCTTCCTAGAGTATGGCTACACCTTC
>.|TRBJ2-7|TRBV7-6|.
CASSSLDSYEQYF
TGTGCCAGCAGCTCATTGGATTCCTACGAGCAGTACTTC
>.|TRBJ2-2|TRBV12-3/TRBV12-4|.
CASSLGSAGELFF
TGTGCCAGCAGTTTAGGCAGCGCCGGGGAGCTGTTTTTT
>.|TRBJ1-6|TRBV3-1|.
CASSTLPSRPPHF
TGTGCCAGCAGCACCCTACCTTCTCGCCCCCCCCACTTT
>.|TRBJ1-5|TRBV6-1|.
CASSPGLGHQPQHF
TGTGCCAGCAGTCCGGGCCTGGGGCACCAGCCCCAGCATTTT
>.|TRBJ2-3|TRBV12-5|.
CASGFTLPDTQYF
TGTGCTAGTGGTTTCACGCTTCCAGATACGCAGTATTTT
>.|TRBJ1-2|TRBV3-1|few
CASSQGRHLFATNYGYTF
TGTGCCAGCAGCCAAGGGCGGCATCTATTCGCCACTAACTATGGCTACACCTTC
>TRBD2|TRBJ2-7|TRBV9|few
CASSVGPSGAHEQYF
TGTGCCAGCAGCGTAGGGCCTAGCGGGGCCCACGAGCAGTACTTC
>TRBD2|TRBJ2-2|TRBV19|few
CASSLREAGELFF
TGTGCCAGTAGTCTCCGGGAGGCCGGGGAGCTGTTTTTT
>TRBD1|TRBJ1-4|TRBV2|.
CASSRGINEKLFF
TGTGCCAGCAGCAGGGGGATTAATGAAAAACTGTTTTTT
>.|TRBJ2-1|TRBV12-3/TRBV12-4|many
CASSLRGNGEQFF
TGTGCCAGCAGTTTAAGGGGTAACGGTGAGCAGTTCTTC
>TRBD2|TRBJ2-1|TRBV9|few
CASSVEGFGGGYNEQFF
TGTGCCAGCAGCGTAGAGGGCTTCGGGGGGGGATACAATGAGCAGTTCTTC
>TRBD1|TRBJ2-1|TRBV3-1|.
CASSLTGGLVNEQFF
TGTGCCAGCAGCCTAACAGGGGGCCTCGTCAATGAGCAGTTCTTC
>.|TRBJ2-3|TRBV20-1|.
CSATPPSSFLDTQYF
TGCAGTGCTACCCCGCCGTCCTCGTTTCTCGATACGCAGTATTTT
>.|TRBJ1-1|TRBV28|many
CASSETGLYNTEAFF
TGTGCCAGCAGTGAGACGGGTCTTTATAACACTGAAGCTTTCTTT
>.|TRBJ2-2|TRBV24-1|.
CATSDLPYTGELFF
TGTGCCACCAGTGATTTGCCTTACACCGGGGAGCTGTTTTTT
>.|TRBJ2-2|TRBV11-2|few
CASSREVGELFF
TGTGCCAGCAGCCGCGAGGTCGGGGAGCTGTTTTTT
>.|TRBJ2-5|TRBV4-1|few
CASSQVDGQETQYF
TGCGCCAGCAGCCAAGTGGACGGACAAGAGACCCAGTACTTC